The sequence of this T cell receptor beta chain was determined in a study of blood T cell repertoires in COVID-19. V gave up 1 base and J gave up 5 bases, with 11 bases separating them. The CDR3 loop spans 13 amino acids. Germline CDR1 reads GTSNPN; CDR2 reads SVGIG (reference sequence). The assay was immunoSEQ multiplex PCR, and TCRdb's table has in-frame clones only and misses some. The top ten clones hold 4% to 5% of a sample with 250,000 to 300,000 clones, roughly nine tenths of them seen once. The chain uses TRBV30 and TRBJ1-2, with D uncertain. The clonotype comes from a woman in her thirties or forties who had recovered from COVID-19. Material: peripheral blood. CDR3: CAWSAQNSYGYTF. The CDR3 coding sequence is TGTGCCTGGAGTGCACAGAATAGTTATGGCTACACCTTC. The variable domain in full, completed from reference TRBV30 and TRBJ1-2, reads SQTIHQWPATLVQPVGSPLSLECTVEGTSNPNLYWYRQAAGRGLQLLFYSVGIGQISSEVPQNLSASRPQDRQFILSSKKLLLSDSGFYLCAWSAQNSYGYTFGSGTRLTVV.